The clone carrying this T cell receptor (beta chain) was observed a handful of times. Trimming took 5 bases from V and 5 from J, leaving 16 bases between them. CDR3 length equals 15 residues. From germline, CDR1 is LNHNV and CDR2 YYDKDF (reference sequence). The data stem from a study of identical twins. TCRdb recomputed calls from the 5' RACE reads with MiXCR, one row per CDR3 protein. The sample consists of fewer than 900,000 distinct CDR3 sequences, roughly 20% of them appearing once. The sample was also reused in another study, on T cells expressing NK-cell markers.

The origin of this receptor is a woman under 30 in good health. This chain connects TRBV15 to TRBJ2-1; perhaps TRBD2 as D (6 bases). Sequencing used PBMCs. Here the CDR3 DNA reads TGTGCCACCAGCGACACCGGGACTTACCACAATGAGCAGTTCTTC. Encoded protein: CATSDTGTYHNEQFF.